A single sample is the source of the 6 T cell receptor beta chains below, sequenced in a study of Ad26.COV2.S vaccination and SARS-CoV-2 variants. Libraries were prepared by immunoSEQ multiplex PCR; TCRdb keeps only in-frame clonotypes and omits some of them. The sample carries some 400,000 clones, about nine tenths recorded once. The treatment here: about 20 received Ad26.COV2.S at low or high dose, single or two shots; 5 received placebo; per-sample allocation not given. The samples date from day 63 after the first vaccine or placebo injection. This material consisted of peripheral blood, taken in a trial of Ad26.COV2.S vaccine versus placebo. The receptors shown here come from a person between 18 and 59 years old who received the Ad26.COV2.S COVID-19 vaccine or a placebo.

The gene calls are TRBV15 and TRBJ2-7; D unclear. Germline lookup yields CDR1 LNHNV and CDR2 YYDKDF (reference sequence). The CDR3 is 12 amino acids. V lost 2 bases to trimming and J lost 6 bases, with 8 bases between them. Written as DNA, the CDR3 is TGTGCCACCAGCAGAATTGGTGCCGAGCAGTACTTC. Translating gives CATSRIGAEQYF. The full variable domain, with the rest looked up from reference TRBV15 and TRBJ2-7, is DAMVIQNPRYQVTQFGKPVTLSCSQTLNHNVMYWYQQKSSQAPKLLFHYYDKDFNNEADTPDNFQSRRPNTSFCFLDIRSPGLGDTAMYLCATSRIGAEQYFGPGTRLTVT.

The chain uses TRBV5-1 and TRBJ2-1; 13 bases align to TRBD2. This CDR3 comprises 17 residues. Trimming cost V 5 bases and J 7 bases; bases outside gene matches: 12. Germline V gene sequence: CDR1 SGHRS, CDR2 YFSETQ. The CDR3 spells CASSPGLAGPPANEQFF. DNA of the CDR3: TGCGCCAGCAGTCCGGGACTAGCGGGACCGCCCGCGAATGAGCAGTTCTTC.

CDR3 residues: CASSSTRTLYNEQFF. The CDR3, as DNA: TGTGCCAGCAGCTCAACCCGGACCCTCTACAATGAGCAGTTCTTC. The rearrangement links TRBV3-1 (or the pseudogene TRBV3-2) to TRBJ2-1; D gene unclear. The CDR3 is 15 residues long. Germline CDR1 is LGHDT and CDR2 is YNNKEL (reference sequence). The V end lost 5 bases, the J end lost 3 bases, and 14 bases lay between the germline ends.

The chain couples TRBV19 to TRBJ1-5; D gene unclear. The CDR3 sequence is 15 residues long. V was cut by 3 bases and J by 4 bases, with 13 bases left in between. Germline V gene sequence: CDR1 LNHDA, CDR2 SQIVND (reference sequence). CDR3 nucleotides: TGTGCCAGTAGTATGGTATCGGCTGAGAATCAGCCCCAGCATTTT. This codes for CASSMVSAENQPQHF.

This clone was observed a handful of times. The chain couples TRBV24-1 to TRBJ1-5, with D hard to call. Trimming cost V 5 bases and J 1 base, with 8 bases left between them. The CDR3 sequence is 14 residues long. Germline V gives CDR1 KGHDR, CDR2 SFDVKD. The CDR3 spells CATSGEGSNQPQHF. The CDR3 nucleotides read TGTGCCACCAGTGGTGAGGGAAGCAATCAGCCCCAGCATTTT.

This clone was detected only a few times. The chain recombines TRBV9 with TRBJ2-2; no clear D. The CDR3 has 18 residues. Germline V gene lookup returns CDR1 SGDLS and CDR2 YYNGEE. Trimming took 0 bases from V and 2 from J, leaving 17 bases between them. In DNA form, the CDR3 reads TGTGCCAGCAGCGTAGCTACTTTCGACTTACCTAACACCGGGGAGCTGTTTTTT. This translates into CASSVATFDLPNTGELFF.